The 23 T cell receptor beta chains below come from one sample, sequenced in a study of PD-L1 blockade in urothelial cancer. Time point given: peripheral blood 6 weeks after treatment start. Only in-frame clones appear in the TCRdb table, and some are missing; sequencing was by immunoSEQ multiplex PCR. The sample includes 15,000 to 20,000 clones, around 86% of them seen just once. Specimen: PBMCs, collected around atezolizumab (anti-PD-L1) treatment. The receptors were gathered from a man between 45 and 60 years old with urothelial cancer.

The J gene is TRBJ2-5, the V gene TRBV19; 9 bases fit TRBD2. Germline values: CDR1 LNHDA, CDR2 SQIVND (reference sequence). This CDR3 comprises 15 residues. Trimming cost V 4 bases and J 4 bases; bases outside gene matches: 7. The CDR3 spells CASSTRPSGTETQYF. The CDR3 nucleotides are TGTGCCAGTAGTACTCGGCCTAGCGGGACAGAGACCCAGTACTTC.

J is TRBJ1-3 and V is TRBV5-1; tentatively, D is TRBD1 (5 bases). The V end lost 1 base, the J end lost 3 bases, and 11 bases lay between the germline ends. CDR3 length: 15 residues. CDR1 is SGHRS and CDR2 is YFSETQ in the germline V gene. CDR3 in amino acids: CASSLWGELGNTIYF. CDR3 in DNA: TGCGCCAGCAGCTTGTGGGGGGAACTTGGAAACACCATATATTTT.

This clone has a single count. This chain connects TRBV19 to TRBJ2-1; 8 bases are a match to TRBD2. The V segment lost 10 bases and the J segment 0 bases; nucleotides outside the gene matches: 17. This CDR3 has 18 amino acids. Germline V CDR1 and CDR2: LNHDA, SQIVND (reference sequence). CDR3 DNA sequence: TGTGCCACCAAGCGAACGGGAGGGCCCCCGAGCTCCTACAATGAGCAGTTCTTC. Residues: CATKRTGGPPSSYNEQFF.

Only one count was recorded for this clone. The rearrangement joins TRBV7-6 to TRBJ1-4; D is unresolved. The CDR3 has 13 residues. Looked up from germline, CDR1 is SGHVS and CDR2 is FNYEAQ. V shed 5 bases and J shed 3 bases, with 7 bases lying between them. CDR3 nucleotides: TGTGCCAGCAGCCTCTACCCTAATGAAAAACTGTTTTTT. Its protein is CASSLYPNEKLFF. Variable domain in full (rest from reference TRBV7-6 and TRBJ1-4): GAGVSQSPRYKVTKRGQDVALRCDPISGHVSLYWYRQALGQGPEFLTYFNYEAQQDKSGLPNDRFSAERPEGSISTLTIQRTEQRDSAMYRCASSLYPNEKLFFGSGTQLSVL.

The sample holds a few counts of this clone. The chain joins TRBV19 to TRBJ2-2; the match to TRBD1 covers 10 bases. Germline CDR1 reads LNHDA; CDR2 reads SQIVND (reference sequence). The CDR3 is 18 amino acids. V gave up 2 bases and J gave up 1 base; unmatched junction bases: 7. The CDR3, as DNA: TGTGCCAGTAGTATACCGGGACAGGGGAGTGAGAACACCGGGGAGCTGTTTTTT. Translating gives CASSIPGQGSENTGELFF. Using reference TRBV19 and TRBJ2-2 for the parts outside the CDR3, the full variable domain is DGGITQSPKYLFRKEGQNVTLSCEQNLNHDAMYWYRQDPGQGLRLIYYSQIVNDFQKGDIAEGYSVSREKKESFPLTVTSAQKNPTAFYLCASSIPGQGSENTGELFFGEGSRLTVL.

This clone showed up just a few times. The rearrangement uses TRBV7-3 and TRBJ1-2; D unclear. Trimming stripped 7 bases from V and 8 bases from J, with 14 bases between. Germline loops: CDR1 SGHTA, CDR2 FQGTGA. The CDR3 sequence is 12 residues long. The DNA for the CDR3 is TGTGCCAGCACCTCCGACGGCGGAGGCTACACCTTC. Its translation is CASTSDGGGYTF.

This chain links TRBV6-6 with TRBJ1-3; no clear D. V lost 6 bases and J lost 0, with 12 bases in between. CDR3 size: 15 residues. The V gene's germline CDR1 is MNHNY and CDR2 SVGAGI (reference sequence). The CDR3 DNA sequence: TGTGCCAGCAGCCCCGACGGAGGCTCTGGAAACACCATATATTTT. Amino acids: CASSPDGGSGNTIYF.

This clone was counted only a few times. The V call is TRBV27, the J call TRBJ2-7, with TRBD1 identical over 7 bases. V shed 5 bases and J 3 bases; nucleotides not matched to a gene: 10. This CDR3 comprises 15 residues. Germline CDR1 and CDR2: MNHEY and SMNVEV (reference sequence). The CDR3 loop is CASSLTPGQNYEQYF. As DNA, the CDR3 is TGTGCCAGCAGTCTCACGCCGGGACAGAACTACGAGCAGTACTTC.

V usage is TRBV19 and J usage is TRBJ2-5, with a tentative D call TRBD1 (5 bases). The germline V gene has CDR1 LNHDA and CDR2 SQIVND (reference sequence). Trimming took 6 bases from V and 2 from J, leaving 13 bases between them. The CDR3 is 14 residues long. CDR3 nucleotides: TGTGCCAGTAGCGATCAGGGTGGGCAAGAGACCCAGTACTTC. This codes for CASSDQGGQETQYF. The variable domain in full, with the rest retrieved from reference TRBV19 and TRBJ2-5, is DGGITQSPKYLFRKEGQNVTLSCEQNLNHDAMYWYRQDPGQGLRLIYYSQIVNDFQKGDIAEGYSVSREKKESFPLTVTSAQKNPTAFYLCASSDQGGQETQYFGPGTRLLVL.

The chain is built from TRBV6-6 and TRBJ2-2, with TRBD1 as a possible D gene (6 bases). This CDR3 contains 16 residues. The V end was cut by 6 bases, the J end by 1 base, with 15 bases between. CDR1 and CDR2 (germline): MNHNY, SVGAGI (reference sequence). Here the CDR3 reads CASSPRGRGNTGELFF. The CDR3 region has the DNA TGTGCCAGCAGCCCACGGGGCAGGGGGAACACCGGGGAGCTGTTTTTT.

This rearrangement joins TRBV15 to TRBJ2-4; TRBD1 matches at 7 bases. The length of the CDR3 is 15 residues. Germline V gene data show CDR1 as LNHNV and CDR2 as YYDKDF (reference sequence). V shed 0 bases, J shed 9 bases, and the junction held 8 bases outside the gene matches. The CDR3 DNA follows: TGTGCCACCAGCAGAGATCAAGGGACAGCTAGCATTCAGTACTTC. Translation gives CATSRDQGTASIQYF.

The gene calls are TRBV7-2 and TRBJ1-3; no definite D call. Germline-derived CDR1 and CDR2 are SGHTA and FQGNSA. The CDR3 has 14 amino acids. The germline V and J ends were trimmed by 5 bases and 5 bases, with 13 bases remaining between them. The CDR3, as DNA: TGTGCCAGCAGCCAATCACATGGTAGAAACACCATATATTTT. This gives the protein CASSQSHGRNTIYF.

This chain joins TRBV6-5 and TRBJ2-5, with D unclear. CDR1 and CDR2 (germline): MNHEY, SVGAGI. Trimming left V 5 bases short and J 7 bases short, with 11 bases between. The CDR3 has 12 amino acids. The CDR3: CASSDTLWTQYF. CDR3 coding DNA: TGTGCCAGCAGTGACACCCTCTGGACCCAGTACTTC.

This chain joins TRBV28 and TRBJ1-4; D gene uncertain. Trimming stripped 3 bases from V and 7 bases from J, with 6 bases between. Germline values: CDR1 MDHEN, CDR2 SYDVKM. This CDR3 spans 12 amino acids. The CDR3 bases are TGTGCCAGCAGTTTTGCGGGTGAAAAACTGTTTTTT. Protein product: CASSFAGEKLFF.

This chain links TRBV7-2 with TRBJ2-1, with 7 nucleotides matching TRBD1. The J segment lost 9 bases and the V segment lost 0 bases, leaving 8 bases of the junction unmatched. This CDR3 is built from 15 residues. Germline V gives CDR1 SGHTA, CDR2 FQGNSA. Written as DNA, the CDR3 is TGTGCCAGCAGCTTAGCTCAGACAGGGTCGGTTGAGCAGTTCTTC. The encoded protein is CASSLAQTGSVEQFF.

This clone was detected once. This sequence joins TRBV7-6 and TRBJ1-1; TRBD1 might be the D (5 bases). CDR1 SGHVS and CDR2 FNYEAQ come from the germline V gene. The CDR3 covers 14 residues. V was cut by 2 bases and J by 0 bases, with 7 bases left in between. In DNA, the CDR3 is TGTGCCAGCAGCTTAAAAGGGGTGAACACTGAAGCTTTCTTT. It is translated as CASSLKGVNTEAFF.

The J gene is TRBJ2-4, the V gene TRBV7-3; D is ambiguous. Germline V gives CDR1 SGHTA, CDR2 FQGTGA. CDR3 length: 13 amino acids. Trimming pared 4 bases from V and 5 bases from J, leaving 9 bases between. CDR3 amino acids: CASSSSWQNIQYF. The CDR3 region has the DNA TGTGCCAGCAGCTCAAGTTGGCAAAACATTCAGTACTTC.

J is TRBJ1-2 and V is TRBV5-1; weak D call: TRBD1 (5 bases). Per germline, CDR1 SGHRS and CDR2 YFSETQ. V lost 0 bases, J lost 2 bases, and 11 bases lay in between. This CDR3 contains 15 residues. As DNA, the CDR3 is TGCGCCAGCAGCTTGGAATGGGGGGGAAACTATGGCTACACCTTC. It encodes CASSLEWGGNYGYTF.

V usage is TRBV6-4 and J usage is TRBJ1-2; D is unclear. The V end was cut by 0 bases, the J end by 4 bases, with 6 bases between. Germline V gives CDR1 MRHNA, CDR2 SNTAGT. CDR3 size: 13 residues. Here the CDR3 reads CASSDSGSYGYTF. CDR3 sequence (DNA): TGTGCCAGCAGTGACTCGGGGAGCTATGGCTACACCTTC.

The rearrangement uses TRBV20-1 and TRBJ2-2; D gene uncertain. The germline CDR1 and CDR2 sequences are DFQATT and SNEGSKA (reference sequence). The V and J ends lost 0 bases and 7 bases respectively, with 3 bases between them. This CDR3 has 11 residues. The CDR3 DNA follows: TGCAGTGCTAGAGATATCGGGGAGCTGTTTTTT. Its translation is CSARDIGELFF.

The CDR3 protein is CASSLPQGAKNIQYF. The CDR3 DNA follows: TGTGCCAGCAGCCTCCCGCAGGGAGCCAAAAACATTCAGTACTTC. This chain uses TRBV5-4 with TRBJ2-4; the D gene is possibly TRBD1 (5 bases). V was clipped by 4 bases and J by 0 bases, with 11 bases between them. This CDR3 spans 15 amino acids. Germline V gene lookup returns CDR1 SGHNT and CDR2 YYREEE (reference sequence).

The V call is TRBV10-3, the J call TRBJ1-6; 7 bases line up with TRBD1. The germline CDR1 and CDR2 sequences are ENHRY and SYGVKD. The CDR3 extends over 14 amino acids. V lost 6 bases to trimming and J lost 8 bases; unmatched junction nucleotides: 7. The chain's CDR3 is CAISRDSSYSPLHF. CDR3 sequence (DNA): TGTGCCATCAGCCGGGACAGCTCTTATTCACCCCTCCACTTT.

The V call is TRBV19, the J call TRBJ2-1, with a tentative D call TRBD2 (6 bases). The CDR3 extends over 15 amino acids. CDR1 and CDR2 from the germline V gene are LNHDA and SQIVND (reference sequence). V gave up 5 bases and J gave up 4 bases, with 15 bases separating them. The CDR3 spells CASSPGVATYNEQFF. The CDR3 coding sequence is TGTGCCAGTAGTCCGGGGGTCGCTACTTACAATGAGCAGTTCTTC.